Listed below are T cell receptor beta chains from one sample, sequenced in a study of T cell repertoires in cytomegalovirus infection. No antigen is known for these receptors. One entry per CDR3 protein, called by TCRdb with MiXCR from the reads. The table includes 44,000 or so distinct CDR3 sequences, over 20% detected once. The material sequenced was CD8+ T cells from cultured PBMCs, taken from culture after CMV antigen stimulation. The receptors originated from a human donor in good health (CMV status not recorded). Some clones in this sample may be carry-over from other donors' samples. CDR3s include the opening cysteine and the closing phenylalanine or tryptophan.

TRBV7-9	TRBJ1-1	CASSLGGRGANSEAFF
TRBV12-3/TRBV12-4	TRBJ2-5	CASSSSGGETQYF
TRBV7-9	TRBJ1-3	CASSGTAHSGNTIYF
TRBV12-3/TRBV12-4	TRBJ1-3	CASSLRRSGNTIYF
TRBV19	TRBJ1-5	CASIRDRGASNQPQHF
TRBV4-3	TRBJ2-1	CASSQEGGTYNEQFF
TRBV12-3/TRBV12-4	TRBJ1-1	CASSDHREPMNTEAFF
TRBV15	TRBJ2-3	CATSRDYRDTQYF
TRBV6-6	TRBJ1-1	CASSYTGAGNTEAFF
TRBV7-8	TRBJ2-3	CASSLTIIYTDTQYF
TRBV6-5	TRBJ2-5	CASSYLGHETQYF
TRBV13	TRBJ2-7	CASSPGTSRTYEQYF
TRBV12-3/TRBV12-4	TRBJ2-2	CASRPSSGRPNTGELFF
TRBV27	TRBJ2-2	CASSPWNSAGGELFF
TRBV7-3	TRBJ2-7	CASSLGFGRFYEQYF
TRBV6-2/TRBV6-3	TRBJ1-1	CASVTRQGGTEAFF
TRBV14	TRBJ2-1	CASSQTRNNEQFF
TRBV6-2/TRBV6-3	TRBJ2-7	CASSYAGQASYEQYF
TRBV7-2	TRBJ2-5	CASSLAGAETQYF
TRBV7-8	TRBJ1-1	CASSLYFPAMNTEAFF
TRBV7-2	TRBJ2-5	CASSPSQETQYF
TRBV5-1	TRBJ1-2	CASSLASRAAGGNYGYTF
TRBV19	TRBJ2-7	CASSMDRGIEQYF
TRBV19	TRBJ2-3	CASSMPLAGIRDTQYF
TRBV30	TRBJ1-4	CAWSALDSLTSLFF
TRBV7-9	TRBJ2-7	CASSPPQGRGYYEQYF
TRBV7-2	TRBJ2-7	CASSSHVGAPEQYF
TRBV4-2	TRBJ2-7	CASSQEGVEQYF
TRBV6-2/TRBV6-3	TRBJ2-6	CASYDLQDSGANGLTF
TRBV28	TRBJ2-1	CASSFYGAYNEQFF
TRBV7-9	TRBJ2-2	CASSLGAGNTGELFF
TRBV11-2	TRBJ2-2	CASQQGGRTGELFF
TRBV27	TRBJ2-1	CASSLSPGYSYNEQFF
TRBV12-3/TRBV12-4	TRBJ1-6	CASSERDSLSPLHF
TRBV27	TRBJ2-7	CASSLSFGRGGRDEQYF
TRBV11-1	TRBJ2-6	CASSPGPVSGANVLTF
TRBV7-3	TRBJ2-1	CASSLRAGETVYNEQFF
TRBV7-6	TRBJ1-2	CASSLGPGRVDGYTF
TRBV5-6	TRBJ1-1	CASSLDRSGRGRAEAFF
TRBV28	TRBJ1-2	CASSSVRVNYGYTF
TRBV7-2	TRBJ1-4	CASSQANIYEKLFF
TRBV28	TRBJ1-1	CASSPPTWGTEAFF
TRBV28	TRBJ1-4	CASSLPTLDSNEKLFF
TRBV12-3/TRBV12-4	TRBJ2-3	CASSFFRTDTQYF
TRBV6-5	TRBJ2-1	CATHPQGDEQFF
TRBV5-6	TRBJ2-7	CASSFGTGLYEQYF
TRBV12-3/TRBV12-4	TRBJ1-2	CASSLVGTPTGYTF
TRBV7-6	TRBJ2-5	CASSLAQGPQETQYF
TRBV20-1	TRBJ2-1	CSARDRGQVLLEQFF